One and the same sample provided the 28 T cell receptor beta chains below, sequenced in a study of metastatic and nonmetastatic thyroid tumors. MiXCR was used by TCRdb to re-call the PCR reads. Among around 59,000 clones listed, 15% to 20% were seen once. Patients were all untreated before their thyroid surgery. Source material: blood. These receptor sequences come from a male donor with papillary thyroid cancer or a benign thyroid nodule (not recorded which). Some clones in this sample may be carry-over from other donors' samples.

This clone was recorded at least ten times. The gene calls are TRBV7-8 and TRBJ1-2, with D perhaps TRBD1 (5 bases). The germline CDR1 and CDR2 sequences are SGHVS and FQNEAQ. The V gene lost 3 bases and the J gene lost 0 bases, with 8 bases spanning the gap. The CDR3 is 14 amino acids. The CDR3 DNA reads TGTGCCAGCAGCTTGGGCAGGGCTAACTATGGCTACACCTTC. It specifies CASSLGRANYGYTF. Based on the CDR3 plus reference TRBV7-8 and TRBJ1-2, the full variable domain is GAGVSQSPRYKVAKRGQDVALRCDPISGHVSLFWYQQALGQGPEFLTYFQNEAQLDKSGLPSDRFFAERPEGSVSTLKIQRTQQEDSAVYLCASSLGRANYGYTFGSGTRLTVV.

This clone was seen more than once but under ten times. A much larger clone differs by one base, so this may be a read error. V and J are TRBV10-2 and TRBJ2-1; D ambiguous. Germline CDR1 WSHSY, CDR2 SAAADI. This CDR3 spans 13 amino acids. For the CDR3, the DNA is TGCGCCAGCAGTGATGGGTGGGTCGGTGAGAAGTTCTTC. Translation gives CASSDGWVGEKFF.

A few counts support this clone. A read error may be the cause here, since a much bigger clone is one base away. The conserved closing phenylalanine or tryptophan is absent in this CDR3, likely reflecting a read error. This chain connects TRBV6-5 to TRBJ1-1; D is undetermined. The CDR3 covers 13 residues. Looked up from germline, CDR1 is MNHEY and CDR2 is SVGAGI. The V end lost 0 bases, the J end lost 6 bases, and 8 bases lay between the germline ends. CDR3 bases: TGTGCCAGCAGTTACTCCGCGTTGGCTGAAGCTTTCTCT. It yields the protein CASSYSALAEAFS.

This clone occurred many times. The chain links TRBV6-1 to TRBJ1-6; no reliable D call. Trimming took 7 bases from V and 5 from J, leaving 3 bases between them. CDR3 size: 11 residues. Germline V gene sequence: CDR1 MNHNS, CDR2 SASEGT. The CDR3 sequence is CASTNNSPLHF. CDR3 nucleotides: TGTGCCAGCACTAATAATTCACCCCTCCACTTT.

Notes on this clone: This sequence may be a read error, since a much larger clone differs from it by one base. Other DNA sequences within the sample encode an identical CDR3. V and J are TRBV7-2 and TRBJ2-4; D is perhaps TRBD1 or TRBD2 (5 bases each). The ends were cut back, 4 bases at V and 4 bases at J, with 14 bases in the middle. This CDR3 is 15 amino acids long. CDR1 and CDR2 from the germline V gene are SGHTA and FQGNSA. The CDR3 is CASSYGAGAKNIQYF. The CDR3, as DNA: TGTGCCAGCAGCTACGGGGCTGGGGCAAAAAACATTCAGTACTTC.

V and J are TRBV13 and TRBJ2-3; tentative D call: TRBD2 (6 bases). In germline, CDR1 is PRHDT, CDR2 FYEKMQ (reference sequence). CDR3 length: 16 residues. V was trimmed by 5 bases and J by 2 bases, leaving 17 bases between them. The CDR3 bases are TGTGCCAGCAGCCCTCACGGGCGGGGCTTCACAGATACGCAGTATTTT. It translates to CASSPHGRGFTDTQYF.

This clone appeared many times. V is TRBV5-6 and J is TRBJ2-7; D gene unclear. Germline V gene lookup returns CDR1 SGHDT and CDR2 YYEEEE. The V gene lost 0 bases and the J gene lost 5 bases, with 12 bases spanning the gap. The CDR3 runs 14 residues. The CDR3 sequence is CASSLGPGSNEQYF. The CDR3 coding sequence is TGTGCCAGCAGCTTGGGGCCGGGTTCGAACGAGCAGTACTTC.

The V call is TRBV28, the J call TRBJ2-3; TRBD2 aligns across 9 bases. This CDR3 has 15 residues. Unmatched junction bases numbered 5, after V lost 2 bases and J lost 5 bases. CDR1 is MDHEN, CDR2 SYDVKM, per germline. CDR3 sequence reads: CASSLGGRAGDTQYF. DNA for the CDR3: TGTGCCAGCAGTTTAGGCGGGAGGGCTGGAGATACGCAGTATTTT.

The sample holds many counts of this clone. In DNA form, the CDR3 reads TGCGCCAGCAGCTTCCGACTAGCGGACAATGAGCAGTTCTTC. Its translation: CASSFRLADNEQFF. The J gene is TRBJ2-1, the V gene TRBV4-1, with 9 bases identical to TRBD2. Germline-derived CDR1 and CDR2 are MGHRA and YSYEKL. J gave up 5 bases and V 5 bases, and 4 bases lay outside the gene matches. The CDR3 consists of 14 residues.

This clone is medium-sized by share. The sample holds other DNA sequences that translate to the same CDR3. The chain couples TRBV19 to TRBJ1-2, with D possibly matching TRBD1 (5 bases). Trimming shortened V by 8 bases and J by 2 bases, and 15 bases separated the two germline ends. In germline, CDR1 is LNHDA, CDR2 SQIVND (reference sequence). The length of the CDR3 is 14 residues. This CDR3 reads CASRRGGINYGYTF. The CDR3 bases are TGTGCCAGTCGGAGGGGAGGGATAAACTATGGCTACACCTTC.

This clone was observed many times. V is TRBV28 and J is TRBJ2-7; D remains unclear. Germline V gene lookup returns CDR1 MDHEN and CDR2 SYDVKM. Between the trimmed V and J ends, which lost 1 base and 2 bases, there was a span of 15 bases. This CDR3 has 16 residues. Here the CDR3 DNA reads TGTGCCAGCAGTTTATCTCCCGTAGTGCGGCCCTACGAGCAGTACTTC. Translating it yields CASSLSPVVRPYEQYF.

This clone showed up many times. The CDR3, as DNA: TGTGCCAGCAGCCTGGGACATGGGGCAGGGTACTATGGCTACACCTTC. Its protein product is CASSLGHGAGYYGYTF. The chain recombines TRBV5-6 with TRBJ1-2; tentatively, D is TRBD1 (6 bases). The CDR3 sequence is 16 residues long. CDR1 SGHDT and CDR2 YYEEEE come from the germline V gene. V lost 4 bases, J lost 3 bases, and 19 bases lay in between.

Ten or more counts support this clone. This chain uses TRBV11-2 with TRBJ2-1; D is undetermined. Germline CDR1 is SGHAT and CDR2 is FQNNGV. This CDR3 is built from 15 residues. V dropped 5 bases and J dropped 2 bases, with 13 bases sitting between them. CDR3 protein: CASSPRTPAYNEQFF. Written as DNA, the CDR3 is TGTGCCAGCAGCCCCCGGACCCCTGCCTACAATGAGCAGTTCTTC.

A few counts support this clone. This sequence joins TRBV5-1 and TRBJ2-5, with 7 bases identical to TRBD1. The CDR3 covers 13 residues. The V segment lost 4 bases and the J segment 2 bases; nucleotides outside the gene matches: 2. The germline V gene has CDR1 SGHRS and CDR2 YFSETQ. DNA for the CDR3: TGCGCCAGCAGCCGGACAGGACAAGAGACCCAGTACTTC. It specifies CASSRTGQETQYF.

This clone was detected many times. The chain uses TRBV27 and TRBJ2-6; no clear D. Germline V gene lookup returns CDR1 MNHEY and CDR2 SMNVEV (reference sequence). CDR3 size: 13 residues. Trimming took off 10 bases at V and 0 bases at J, with 7 bases between the two ends. CDR3: CATRGSGANVLTF. The CDR3 DNA follows: TGTGCCACTCGCGGCTCTGGGGCCAACGTCCTGACTTTC.

This clone was detected many times. V is TRBV24-1 and J is TRBJ2-1; possibly TRBD1 for D (6 bases). This CDR3 has 15 residues. V gave up 3 bases and J gave up 5 bases, with 13 bases separating them. CDR1 and CDR2 from the germline V gene are KGHDR and SFDVKD. Here the CDR3 reads CATSDGQTLNNEQFF. CDR3 coding DNA: TGTGCCACCAGTGATGGACAGACGCTAAACAATGAGCAGTTCTTC.

In this sample, this clone is medium-sized. The chain couples TRBV24-1 to TRBJ1-3, with a possible D match to TRBD1 (5 bases). Germline CDR1 and CDR2: KGHDR and SFDVKD. Trimming took 2 bases from V and 0 from J, leaving 10 bases between them. The CDR3 extends over 16 amino acids. CDR3 coding DNA: TGTGCCACCAGTGATTCCGACAGTCACTCTGGAAACACCATATATTTT. Residues: CATSDSDSHSGNTIYF.

For this clone: A much larger clone lies one base from this, so it may be a read error. J is TRBJ2-5 and V is TRBV28, with D perhaps TRBD1 (5 bases). The CDR3 is 18 residues long. Germline lookup yields CDR1 MDHEN and CDR2 SYDVKM. The CDR3 loop reads CASSLSASGPVGQGTQYF. CDR3 sequence (DNA): TGTGCCAGCAGTTTATCCGCCTCCGGGCCGGTCGGACAAGGGACCCAGTACTTC.

V usage is TRBV4-1 and J usage is TRBJ2-7; weak D call: TRBD2 (7 bases). Between the trimmed V and J ends, which lost 5 bases and 4 bases, there was a span of 21 bases. Germline CDR1 reads MGHRA; CDR2 reads YSYEKL. The CDR3 is 16 residues long. For the CDR3, the DNA is TGCGCCAGCAGCTCACTCTCAGGGGCCGGGGGGTACGAGCAGTACTTC. As protein: CASSSLSGAGGYEQYF.

This clone was recorded at least ten times. The chain joins TRBV3-1 to TRBJ1-4; 7 nucleotides line up with TRBD1. In germline, CDR1 is LGHDT, CDR2 YNNKEL (reference sequence). The CDR3 spans 17 residues. V was clipped by 4 bases and J by 0 bases; unmatched bases: 8. CDR3 sequence (DNA): TGTGCCAGCAGCCCCTGGACAGGAATCACAACTAATGAAAAACTGTTTTTT. This gives the protein CASSPWTGITTNEKLFF.

This clone was detected ten times or more. The chain employs TRBV4-1 and TRBJ1-4; TRBD1 agrees at 10 bases. The V and J ends lost 0 bases and 6 bases, in that order; junction bases with no gene match: 4. Germline CDR1 and CDR2: MGHRA and YSYEKL. CDR3 size: 16 residues. The CDR3 bases are TGCGCCAGCAGCCAAGATTCGGGACAGGGGTATGAAAAACTGTTTTTT. Protein product: CASSQDSGQGYEKLFF.

This clone occurred many times. The rearrangement links TRBV11-2 to TRBJ2-7, with unresolved D. The CDR3 has 13 residues. Trimming cost V 2 bases and J 1 base, with 6 bases left between them. The germline V gene encodes CDR1 SGHAT and CDR2 FQNNGV. The CDR3 DNA sequence: TGTGCCAGCAGCTTATCCAGGTCCTACGAGCAGTACTTC. Encoded protein: CASSLSRSYEQYF.

This clone was detected ten times or more. This sequence joins TRBV11-2 and TRBJ2-3; 16 bases fit TRBD2. The V gene's germline CDR1 is SGHAT and CDR2 FQNNGV. The junction had 2 bases not matched to a gene; V was cut back by 4 bases and J by 4 bases. The CDR3 is 16 residues long. CDR3 residues: CASSSGLAGGPDTQYF. CDR3 coding DNA: TGTGCCAGCAGCTCGGGACTAGCGGGAGGGCCAGATACGCAGTATTTT.

This clone was observed at least ten times. The J gene is TRBJ2-3, the V gene TRBV30, with a tentative D call TRBD2 (6 bases). CDR3 length: 14 amino acids. V lost 2 bases, J lost 5 bases, and 14 bases lay in between. Germline V gene sequence: CDR1 GTSNPN, CDR2 SVGIG (reference sequence). The CDR3 loop reads CAWSRIQRVDTQYF. The CDR3 DNA is TGTGCCTGGAGTCGGATCCAGCGGGTAGATACGCAGTATTTT.

In this sample, this clone turned up a few times. The rearrangement joins TRBV12-3 or TRBV12-4 to TRBJ2-7; 7 bases match TRBD2. J gave up 7 bases and V 4 bases, and 7 bases lay outside the gene matches. The CDR3 contains 13 residues. This CDR3 reads CASSYTGGGEQYF. The CDR3, as DNA: TGTGCCAGCAGTTACACGGGCGGGGGAGAGCAGTACTTC.

There are many counts of this clone. The rearrangement uses TRBV5-4 and TRBJ2-5; D is tentatively TRBD1 or TRBD2 (6 bases each). CDR3 length: 15 residues. The germline V gene has CDR1 SGHNT and CDR2 YYREEE (reference sequence). Trimming pared 2 bases from V and 6 bases from J, leaving 17 bases between. The CDR3 nucleotides are TGTGCCAGCAGCTTTTTCGGGGGCTCATTGAAGACCCAGTACTTC. Protein: CASSFFGGSLKTQYF.

In this sample, this clone turned up many times. The chain's CDR3 is CASSATTGAHTDTQYF. The CDR3 coding sequence is TGTGCCAGCAGCGCAACCACAGGGGCCCACACAGATACGCAGTATTTT. The rearrangement uses TRBV9 and TRBJ2-3, with 7 positions matching TRBD1. V lost 3 bases, J lost 2 bases, and 9 bases stayed unmatched. The CDR3 is 16 residues long. Per germline, CDR1 SGDLS and CDR2 YYNGEE.

This clone was found many times. The gene calls are TRBV2 and TRBJ1-1; TRBD1 might be the D (6 bases). CDR3 length equals 13 residues. V lost 8 bases and J 5 bases, leaving 15 bases between the germline ends. The germline CDR1 and CDR2 sequences are SNHLY and FYNNEI. The CDR3 region has the DNA TGTGCCAGCGAACCCTCAGGGGTGACTGAAGCTTTCTTT. Its protein product is CASEPSGVTEAFF.